What follows describes a single T cell receptor (beta chain). Measured with immunoSEQ multiplex PCR; TCRdb has only the in-frame clones, and not every one. Of approximately 25,000 clones listed, around 72% are singletons. The germline CDR1 and CDR2 sequences are SSHAT and FNYEAQ (reference sequence). Trimming took 1 base from V and 0 from J, leaving 16 bases between them. CDR3 length: 17 amino acids. The treatment denotes: preoperative locoregional IRX-2 cytokine immunotherapy. The sample is drawn from a study of preoperative IRX-2 immunotherapy in early breast cancer. The receptor was derived from a human donor with breast cancer. The sample consisted of lymph node tissue, taken after IRX-2 immunotherapy. V is TRBV7-7 and J is TRBJ2-7; a weak D match, TRBD1 (6 bases). The CDR3 is CASSLEGSWTDSYEQYF. CDR3 DNA sequence: TGTGCCAGCAGCTTAGAGGGGAGTTGGACAGACTCCTACGAGCAGTACTTC.